Below are 15 T cell receptor beta chains sequenced from a single sample in a study. TCRdb called the 5' RACE reads again in MiXCR, with one record for every CDR3 protein. The sample yields some 45,000 distinct CDR3 sequences, 25% to 30% seen once. Sequencing was carried out using naive CD4+ T cells sorted from blood. Subset of the sample: naive CD4+ T cells, CD4+CD45RA+CD25-. The receptors were sampled from a female donor with breast cancer.

CDR3 region: CASSSYRDSYEQYF. CDR3 bases: TGTGCCAGCAGCTCTTACCGGGACAGCTACGAGCAGTACTTC. This chain joins TRBV7-9 and TRBJ2-7, with 7 positions matching TRBD1. Per the germline V gene, CDR1 is SEHNR and CDR2 is FQNEAQ (reference sequence). This CDR3 region has 14 residues. The trim removed 4 bases at V and 3 bases at J, leaving 6 bases unmatched.

About this clonotype: The junction and the germline gene differ at one end; a read error may be behind it. The chain couples TRBV5-1 to TRBJ2-3; 10 bases line up with TRBD1. Germline V gene sequence: CDR1 SGHRS, CDR2 YFSETQ. The length of the CDR3 is 16 residues. This CDR3 is CASSCGGTGAGDTQEF. DNA of the CDR3: TGCGCCAGCAGCTGTGGCGGGACAGGGGCTGGAGATACGCAGGAGTTT. The full variable domain, in which reference TRBV5-1 and TRBJ2-3 provide the parts outside the CDR3, is KAGVTQTPRYLIKTRGQQVTLSCSPISGHRSVSWYQQTPGQGLQFLFEYFSETQRNKGNFPGRFSGRQFSNSRSEMNVSTLELGDSALYLCASSCGGTGAGDTQEFGPGTRLTVL.

This clonotype was recorded a few times. This chain connects TRBV9 to TRBJ2-2, with 10 bases aligning to TRBD2. There are 16 residues in the CDR3. The V gene end was trimmed by 0 bases and the J gene end by 5 bases; junction bases not matched to a gene: 4. Germline assignment: CDR1 SGDLS and CDR2 YYNGEE. DNA of the CDR3: TGTGCCAGCAGCGTAGTGGTAGCGGGAGGTACCGGGGAGCTGTTTTTT. It translates to CASSVVVAGGTGELFF.

The chain carries TRBV4-2 and TRBJ2-5; possibly TRBD2 for D (6 bases). In germline, CDR1 is LGHNA, CDR2 YNFKEQ. V dropped 2 bases and J dropped 0 bases, with 13 bases sitting between them. This CDR3 is built from 16 residues. CDR3 nucleotides: TGTGCCAGCAGCCAAACCCCTAGGAGGGACCAAGAGACCCAGTACTTC. Translating gives CASSQTPRRDQETQYF.

This clonotype occurred once. The chain links TRBV5-1 to TRBJ2-2; D could derive from TRBD1 or TRBD2 (5 bases each). This CDR3 has 15 amino acids. The V and J ends lost 6 bases and 7 bases respectively, with 19 bases between them. Germline V gene lookup returns CDR1 SGHRS and CDR2 YFSETQ. This CDR3 reads CASILGPSPGGELFF. Here the CDR3 DNA reads TGCGCCAGCATTCTGGGACCCTCGCCCGGCGGGGAGCTGTTTTTT.

This clonotype was counted a few times. The chain links TRBV11-2 to TRBJ1-2; D gene unclear. The CDR3 loop spans 14 amino acids. Germline CDR1 reads SGHAT; CDR2 reads FQNNGV. V lost 5 bases, J lost 6 bases, and 16 bases lay in between. The CDR3 sequence: CASSPPRPTDGYTF. Written as DNA, the CDR3 is TGTGCCAGCAGCCCACCCCGCCCGACGGATGGCTACACCTTC. Filled out from reference TRBV11-2 and TRBJ1-2, the complete variable domain reads EAGVAQSPRYKIIEKRQSVAFWCNPISGHATLYWYQQILGQGPKLLIQFQNNGVVDDSQLPKDRFSAERLKGVDSTLKIQPAKLEDSAVYLCASSPPRPTDGYTFGSGTRLTVV.

CDR3 residues: CASRDGTGNFSPLHF. CDR3 nucleotide sequence: TGTGCCAGCAGAGACGGGACAGGGAATTTTTCACCCCTCCACTTT. The J gene is TRBJ1-6, the V gene TRBV6-1; 9 bases align to TRBD1. In germline, CDR1 is MNHNS, CDR2 SASEGT. V lost 6 bases to trimming and J lost 9 bases; unmatched junction nucleotides: 9. The CDR3 contains 15 residues.

In its sample, this clonotype was seen many times. The germline gene is not matched at one end of the junction; a read error may be the cause. In nucleotides, the CDR3 is TGCGCCAGCAGCTTGGGACAGGGGGGCACAGATACGCAGTATTTT. Its translation is CASSLGQGGTDTQYF. The chain is built from TRBV12-3 or TRBV12-4 and TRBJ2-3; 11 nucleotides line up with TRBD1. The CDR3 is made up of 15 amino acids.

The genes are TRBV9 and TRBJ1-2; 7 bases align to TRBD1. V shed 3 bases and J 4 bases; nucleotides not matched to a gene: 6. The germline CDR1 and CDR2 sequences are SGDLS and YYNGEE. The CDR3 loop spans 14 amino acids. In DNA form, the CDR3 reads TGTGCCAGCAGCGCGTTGCCAGGGGGCTATGGCTACACCTTC. Translated: CASSALPGGYGYTF.

By sample fraction, this clonotype is medium-sized. The chain is built from TRBV9 and TRBJ2-1; either TRBD1 or TRBD2 may fit D (6 bases each). The germline V and J ends were trimmed by 0 bases and 7 bases, with 17 bases remaining between them. The CDR3 is 16 residues long. Germline V lookup: CDR1 SGDLS, CDR2 YYNGEE. In nucleotides, the CDR3 is TGTGCCAGCAGCGTAGCAGGGGACTCTGCCGGGAATGAGCAGTTCTTC. It is translated as CASSVAGDSAGNEQFF.

This clonotype was observed many times. The chain recombines TRBV7-6 with TRBJ2-7; D possibly corresponds to TRBD1 (6 bases). Trimming removed 2 bases from V and 4 bases from J, with 15 bases in between. This CDR3 has 15 residues. Germline-derived CDR1 and CDR2 are SGHVS and FNYEAQ. As DNA, the CDR3 is TGTGCCAGCAGCTTAACCCCCCTACAGGGATACGAGCAGTACTTC. Residues: CASSLTPLQGYEQYF.

This clonotype showed up just a few times. The rearrangement links TRBV20-1 to TRBJ1-6, with no clear D. Germline V gene lookup returns CDR1 DFQATT and CDR2 SNEGSKA (reference sequence). V was trimmed by 0 bases and J by 4 bases, leaving 13 bases between them. The CDR3 contains 16 residues. CDR3 coding DNA: TGCAGTGCTAGAGATGTGAGGGAAAATTATAATTCACCCCTCCACTTT. Protein product: CSARDVRENYNSPLHF.

This clonotype appeared a few times. The chain combines TRBV28 with TRBJ1-1; 7 bases match TRBD1. The germline gives CDR1 MDHEN, CDR2 SYDVKM. Losses at the gene ends were 11 bases for V and 5 bases for J; bases not matched to a gene: 11. This CDR3 comprises 13 residues. The chain's CDR3 is CAVTGVGRTEAFF. The CDR3 DNA sequence: TGTGCCGTTACAGGGGTGGGGAGAACTGAAGCTTTCTTT.

In its sample, this clonotype was seen a few times. The rearrangement links TRBV9 to TRBJ1-2, with D unresolved. Per germline, CDR1 SGDLS and CDR2 YYNGEE. This CDR3 region has 13 residues. V lost 3 bases, J lost 4 bases, and 10 bases lay in between. This CDR3 reads CASSAFGPYGYTF. The CDR3, as DNA: TGTGCCAGCAGCGCTTTTGGGCCCTATGGCTACACCTTC.

In this sample, this clonotype is medium-sized. The V gene is TRBV5-1, the J gene TRBJ2-5; D could derive from TRBD1 or TRBD2 (5 bases each). Germline loops: CDR1 SGHRS, CDR2 YFSETQ. V was cut by 1 base and J by 9 bases, with 10 bases left in between. The length of the CDR3 is 12 residues. CDR3 sequence reads: CASSLSGAAQYF. The CDR3 nucleotides read TGCGCCAGCAGCTTGTCCGGGGCGGCCCAGTACTTC.